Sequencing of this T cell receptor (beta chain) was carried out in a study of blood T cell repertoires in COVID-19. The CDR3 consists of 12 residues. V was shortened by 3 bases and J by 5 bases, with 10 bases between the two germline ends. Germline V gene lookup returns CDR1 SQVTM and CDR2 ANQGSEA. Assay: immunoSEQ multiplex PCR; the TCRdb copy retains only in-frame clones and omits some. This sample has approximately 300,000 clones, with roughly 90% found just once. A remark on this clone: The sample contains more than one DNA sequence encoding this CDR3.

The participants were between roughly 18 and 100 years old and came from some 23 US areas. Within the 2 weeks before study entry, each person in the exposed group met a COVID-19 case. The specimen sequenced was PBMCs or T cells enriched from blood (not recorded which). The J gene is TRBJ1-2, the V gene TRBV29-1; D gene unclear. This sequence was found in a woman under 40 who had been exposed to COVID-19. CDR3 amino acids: CSVEEGAYGYTF. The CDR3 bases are TGCAGCGTTGAGGAGGGTGCATATGGCTACACCTTC.